This T cell receptor beta chain originates from a study of control samples from healthy donors and cancer patients (dated by TCRdb to 2020 to 2022). CDR1 is given as LGHNT and CDR2 as FRNRAP, both from the germline V gene. Including cysteine and phenylalanine, the CDR3 has 16 amino acids. The kept DNA is CDR3 alone, 48 bases in frame from the first base. The germline V end is reduced by 2 bases and the J end by 3 bases; junction bases left unmatched: 8. In the case of this clone: The antigen this receptor binds is unknown. No base quality information exists; no much larger clone differs at one position.

Receptor libraries were prepared by the immunoSEQ multiplex PCR assay. The source is immuneACCESS, and TCRdb retained only in-frame sequences with V and J called. Part of the clones is not carried over; for the studies checked, unresolved V genes explain less than half of this, and the remainder is unexplained. In all, the sample holds about 190,000 clones, and 85% to 95% of those were seen once. More than 1.1% of the sample goes to the ten largest clones. The TCR was taken from a man between 18 and 29 years old in good health. Recombination linked TRBV12-5 to TRBJ1-2, with 8 bases matching TRBD1. Sequencing used blood. The CDR3 amino acid sequence is: CASGLRFGQGHYGYTF. The DNA reads TGTGCTAGTGGTTTGCGGTTCGGACAGGGCCACTATGGCTACACCTTC.